This T cell receptor beta chain was documented in a study of blood T cell repertoires in COVID-19. Study background: Italy, Spain and the United States were the sources of the convalescent and acute COVID-19 samples. PBMCs, B-cell-depleted T cells, or T cells provided the cDNA or gDNA that made up the material.

Germline V gene sequence: CDR1 MNHNS, CDR2 SASEGT. V lost 2 bases and J lost 4; bases outside the gene matches: 4. The CDR3 sequence is 15 residues long. The table came from immunoSEQ multiplex PCR; TCRdb's copy has only in-frame clones and leaves some out. Among 130,000 to 150,000 clones, almost 90% were seen once, and the ten largest hold about 2.1%. Input material: peripheral blood. The chain recombines TRBV6-1 with TRBJ2-7; 11 nucleotides match TRBD2. The sequence was obtained from a human donor in a cohort sampled during active COVID-19. The CDR3 loop is CASSEKASGGYEQYF. The DNA of the CDR3 is TGTGCCAGCAGTGAAAAGGCTAGCGGGGGGTACGAGCAGTACTTC.